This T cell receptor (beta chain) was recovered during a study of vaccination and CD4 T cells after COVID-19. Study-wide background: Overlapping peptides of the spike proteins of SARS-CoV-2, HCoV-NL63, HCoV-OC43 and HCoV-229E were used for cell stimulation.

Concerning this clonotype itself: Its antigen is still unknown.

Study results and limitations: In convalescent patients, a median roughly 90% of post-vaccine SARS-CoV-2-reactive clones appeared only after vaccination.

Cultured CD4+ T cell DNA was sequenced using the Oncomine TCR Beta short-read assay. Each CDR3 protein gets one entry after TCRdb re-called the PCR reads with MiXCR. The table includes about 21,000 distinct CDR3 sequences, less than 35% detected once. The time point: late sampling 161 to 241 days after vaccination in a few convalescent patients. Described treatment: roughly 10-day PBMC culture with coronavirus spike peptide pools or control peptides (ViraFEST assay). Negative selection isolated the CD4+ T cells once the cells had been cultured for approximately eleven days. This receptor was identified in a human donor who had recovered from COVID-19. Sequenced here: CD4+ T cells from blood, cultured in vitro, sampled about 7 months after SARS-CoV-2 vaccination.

This CDR3 reads CSARDWRRQGRTETQYF. The CDR3 region has the DNA TGCAGTGCTAGAGATTGGAGGAGACAGGGGAGGACAGAGACCCAGTACTTC. The chain recombines TRBV20-1 with TRBJ2-5; 8 nucleotides align to TRBD1. With V trimmed by 0 bases and J by 4 bases, 13 bases remained unmatched. CDR3 length equals 17 residues. CDR1 DFQATT and CDR2 SNEGSKA come from the germline V gene (reference sequence).